This T cell receptor beta chain is from a study of blood T cells in healthy people across ages. This clonotype has more than one count but fewer than ten. Alongside a J-beta primer mix, a sample-barcoded 5' primer served in a second PCR lasting roughly 7 to 12 cycles. A single record per CDR3 protein comes from TCRdb applying MiXCR to the 5' RACE reads. This sample has roughly 1,300,000 distinct CDR3 sequences, with roughly 60% found just once. The material sequenced was blood. The sequence was collected from a man between 18 and 35 years old in good health.

For the CDR3, the DNA is TGTGCCTGCAAGGGACTAGAGGGCCAAGAGACCCAGTACTTC. Translation gives CACKGLEGQETQYF. This chain connects TRBV6-5 to TRBJ2-5, with TRBD2 identical over 8 bases. This CDR3 comprises 14 residues. Looked up from germline, CDR1 is MNHEY and CDR2 is SVGAGI. With V trimmed by 11 bases and J by 1 base, 9 bases remained unmatched.